The source of this T cell receptor (beta chain) is a study of T-cell memory formation after mild COVID-19. Overall study results and limits: Largely, contracting CD4+ clones fell within CM and EM, and contracting CD8+ clones within EMRA. SARS-CoV-2 specificity was not confirmed for second-wave clones peaking on day 37. Pre-infection memory harbored some responding clones, suggesting cross-reactive memory joined. Day 15 to 85 contracting clones showed balanced CD4/CD8; later expanders leaned CD4+.

From the 5' RACE reads, TCRdb called clonotypes with MiXCR, one entry per CDR3 protein. The table includes under 200,000 distinct CDR3 sequences, roughly 10% detected once. The sample holds many counts of this clonotype. The antigen is not known. The V end was cut by 1 base, the J end by 8 bases, with 17 bases between. This CDR3 is built from 15 residues. V usage is TRBV12-3 or TRBV12-4 and J usage is TRBJ1-2; the D gene is possibly TRBD1 (5 bases). The sequencing input was PBMCs or a T cell subset sorted from them (not recorded which). The clonotype originates from a man younger than 35 who had mild COVID-19 (a few samples of this study predate the infection). Cell type and time point are not known. The chain's CDR3 is CASSLGSPRGWGYTF. The CDR3 bases are TGTGCCAGCAGTTTAGGGTCGCCTAGGGGTTGGGGCTACACCTTC.